This record looks at one TCR beta chain sequence and its context. Assay used: immunoSEQ multiplex PCR; TCRdb lists only in-frame clones, some missing. The sample carries 60,000 to 100,000 clones, under 90% recorded once. Germline V gene lookup returns CDR1 SGHKS and CDR2 YYEKEE (reference sequence). The V end lost 3 bases, the J end lost 3 bases, and 13 bases lay between the germline ends. This CDR3 spans 15 amino acids. The timepoints at which blood was sampled were baseline, cycle 4 day 1, and cycle 7 day 1. This sample was taken from a study of OX40 agonist ivuxolimab in advanced cancers. Study context: Patients undergoing dose escalation presented with hepatocellular carcinoma, melanoma, renal cell or head and neck cancer.

The sample here was CD4+ or CD8+ T cells sorted from blood, taken in a trial of the OX40 agonist ivuxolimab. This sequence originates from an adult with an advanced solid tumor such as melanoma, head and neck, liver or kidney cancer. This sequence joins TRBV5-5 and TRBJ1-5; a possible D gene is TRBD1 (6 bases). The CDR3 DNA sequence: TGTGCCAGCAGCTGGGGGGGGACATCCAATCAGCCCCAGCATTTT. It encodes CASSWGGTSNQPQHF. The entire variable domain, with the rest obtained from reference TRBV5-5 and TRBJ1-5, is as follows: DAGVTQSPTHLIKTRGQQVTLRCSPISGHKSVSWYQQVLGQGPQFIFQYYEKEERGRGNFPDRFSARQFPNYSSELNVNALLLGDSALYLCASSWGGTSNQPQHFGDGTRLSIL.